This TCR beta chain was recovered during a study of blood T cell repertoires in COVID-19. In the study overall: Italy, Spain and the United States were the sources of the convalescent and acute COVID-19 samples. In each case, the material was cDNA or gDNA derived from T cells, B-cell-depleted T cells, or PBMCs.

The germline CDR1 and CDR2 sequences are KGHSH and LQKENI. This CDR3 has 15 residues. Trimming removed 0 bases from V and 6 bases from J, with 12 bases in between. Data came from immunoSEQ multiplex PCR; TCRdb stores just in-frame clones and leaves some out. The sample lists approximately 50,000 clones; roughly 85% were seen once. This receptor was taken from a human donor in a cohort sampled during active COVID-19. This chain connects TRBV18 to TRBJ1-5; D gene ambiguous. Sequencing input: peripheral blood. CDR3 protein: CASSPPNLDRQPQHF. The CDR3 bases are TGTGCCAGCTCACCACCGAACCTAGATCGTCAGCCCCAGCATTTT.